This T cell receptor (beta chain) comes out of a study of T cells in Graves' hyperthyroidism and ophthalmopathy. RNA transcripts provided the source from which TCR beta CDR3 regions were amplified. The TCR CDR3 first-round RT-PCR relied on the HTBI primer set. TCRdb passed the multiplex PCR reads through MiXCR, listing each CDR3 protein once. The data hold around 440,000 distinct CDR3 sequences, with 15% to 19% observed a single time. From germline, CDR1 is SGHVS and CDR2 FNYEAQ. The ends lost 5 bases at V and 7 bases at J; junction bases unmatched: 6. The CDR3 extends over 13 amino acids. This clonotype was found many times.

V usage is TRBV7-6 and J usage is TRBJ2-5; TRBD1 aligns across 8 bases. Material for sequencing was blood. The receptor comes from a woman under 30 with Graves' hyperthyroidism. CDR3 nucleotides: TGTGCCAGCAGCCCGAGGACAGGGATGACCCAGTACTTC. Amino acid sequence: CASSPRTGMTQYF.